This TCR beta chain was recovered during a study of blood T cell repertoires in COVID-19. Overall study: The United States, Italy and Spain supplied acute and convalescent COVID-19 samples. Sample material is recorded as cDNA or gDNA derived from T cells, B-cell-depleted T cells, or PBMCs.

Per the authors' pipeline: Reference gene primer amplification in the assay estimated nucleated cell counts. Some clones are missing from TCRdb's copy, which holds only in-frame ones; the method was immunoSEQ multiplex PCR. D and trimming were read from the DNA, whereas the V and J calls and clone size are those reported in that table. This sample has 120,000 to 150,000 clones, with about 86% found just once. CDR1 and CDR2 from the germline V gene are GTSNPN and SVGIG (reference sequence). The J segment lost 1 base and the V segment lost 3 bases, leaving 0 bases of the junction unmatched. CDR3 length: 13 amino acids.

The TCR comes from a woman aged 40 to 50 with acute or convalescent COVID-19. V gene TRBV30 combines with J gene TRBJ2-3; TRBD2 aligns across 8 bases. The sample consisted of peripheral blood. The CDR3 nucleotides read TGTGCCTGGAGCGGGAGGGGCACAGATACGCAGTATTTT. It encodes CAWSGRGTDTQYF.